These T cell receptor beta chains were read from a single sample in a study of siplizumab effects on memory and regulatory T cells. The protocol was immunoSEQ multiplex PCR, while the TCRdb copy is restricted to in-frame clones and leaves out a portion. The repertoire holds some 100,000 clones, with just over 90% as singletons. Sample: non-Treg CD4+ T cells sorted from blood. The receptors come from a human donor in good health. Each CDR3 is given with its conserved first and last residue. The order of the fields is D gene, V gene, clone size, J gene, CDR3 DNA, CDR3 protein. D genes are given only for firm matches. Only part of the rows carry a size: once, few, many, or a class if the clone is expanded.

.	TRBV2	.	TRBJ1-2	TGTGCCAGCAGGGGGATCAACTATGGCTACACCTTC	CASRGINYGYTF
TRBD1	TRBV27	.	TRBJ1-2	TGTGCCAGCAAGATAGGGGGGGCAGGGGGCTATGGCTACACCTTC	CASKIGGAGGYGYTF
TRBD1	TRBV14	.	TRBJ2-7	TGTGCCAGCAGCCTAGGGACAGGTTCCACCTACGAGCAGTACTTC	CASSLGTGSTYEQYF
.	TRBV19	.	TRBJ2-1	TGTGCCAGTAGCCGCGGGACACCCTACAATGAGCAGTTCTTC	CASSRGTPYNEQFF
.	TRBV6-5	.	TRBJ1-1	TGTGCCAGCAGGCCCCCCCCGGGGAACACTGAAGCTTTCTTT	CASRPPPGNTEAFF
TRBD2	TRBV10-3	.	TRBJ2-3	TGTGCCATCAGTGAGTTGCTAGCGGGGGGCCCTAGCACAGATACGCAGTATTTT	CAISELLAGGPSTDTQYF
TRBD1	TRBV28	.	TRBJ1-2	TGTGCCAGCAGTCCAGACAGGGTCTATGGCTACACCTTC	CASSPDRVYGYTF
TRBD1	TRBV6-5	.	TRBJ1-6	TGTGCCAGCAGTTTGGACAGGCCGCGTAATTCACCCCTCCACTTT	CASSLDRPRNSPLHF
.	TRBV5-4	.	TRBJ2-3	TGTGCCAGCAGCTTGCGTTTAGGACTCGGCACAGATACGCAGTATTTT	CASSLRLGLGTDTQYF
TRBD1	TRBV5-1	.	TRBJ2-7	TGCGCCAGCTGGAGGACAGGGTCCTTCGAGCAGTACTTC	CASWRTGSFEQYF
.	TRBV11-2	few	TRBJ1-2	TGTGCCAGCAGCTTTGGTGGGAGAATCTATGGCTACACCTTC	CASSFGGRIYGYTF
.	TRBV5-1	.	TRBJ2-7	TGCGCCAGCAGCTTGGATTACAGTGGACCCTACGAGCAGTACTTC	CASSLDYSGPYEQYF
.	TRBV28	.	TRBJ2-3	TGTGCCAGCAGTTTATTTGCCGAACTTAGCACAGATACGCAGTATTTT	CASSLFAELSTDTQYF
.	TRBV5-6	.	TRBJ1-6	TGTGCCAGCAGTTTAGGAGTTTCACCCCTCCACTTT	CASSLGVSPLHF
.	TRBV7-9	.	TRBJ2-1	TGTGCCAGCAGCCCGACACTAGTCGGCCGTTTCGATGAGCAGTTCTTC	CASSPTLVGRFDEQFF
TRBD1	TRBV2	.	TRBJ2-7	TGTGCCAGCAGTTACGCCCGGGACAGGGGCGAGCAGTACTTC	CASSYARDRGEQYF
.	TRBV21-1	.	TRBJ1-5	TGTGCCAGCAGCAAAGGAGCGACAGGGGGTCCCAATCAGCCCCAGCATTTT	CASSKGATGGPNQPQHF
.	TRBV28	.	TRBJ1-1	TGTGCCAGCTCGGGGGAGACTGAAGCTTTCTTT	CASSGETEAFF
.	TRBV4-3	.	TRBJ1-3	TGCGCCAGCAGCCTTGCGGCGGCCGACACCTCTGGAAACACCATATATTTT	CASSLAAADTSGNTIYF
TRBD1	TRBV25-1	once	TRBJ1-2	TGTGCCAGCAGTGAATCCGGGACAGGGTACTATGGCTACACCTTC	CASSESGTGYYGYTF
.	TRBV15	once	TRBJ2-2	TGTGCCACCAGCCGCAGGGTCGTAGACACCGGGGAGCTGTTTTTT	CATSRRVVDTGELFF
.	TRBV29-1	.	TRBJ2-1	TGCAGCGTTGTGGAGGATTGGGGGCGGGGTAGCGCCTACAATGAGCAGTTCTTC	CSVVEDWGRGSAYNEQFF
TRBD1	TRBV18	once	TRBJ1-2	TGTGCCAGCTCACCAGGACGACAGGGGGGACCCCCGGGTGGCTACACCTTC	CASSPGRQGGPPGGYTF
.	TRBV6-5	.	TRBJ1-2	TGTGCCAGCGGGTTCCAGGGTAACTATGGCTACACCTTC	CASGFQGNYGYTF
.	TRBV6-6	.	TRBJ1-6	TGTGCCAGCAGCCAAGCCGCCGTGGGTTCACCCCTCCACTTT	CASSQAAVGSPLHF
.	TRBV7-6	.	TRBJ2-3	TGTGCCAGCAGCCCTAACCAAGCAGATACGCAGTATTTT	CASSPNQADTQYF
TRBD1	TRBV19	.	TRBJ2-3	TGTGCCAGTAGTATTGGGACAGGGAGCGACACAGATACGCAGTATTTT	CASSIGTGSDTDTQYF
TRBD1	TRBV11-2	.	TRBJ1-1	TGTGCCAGCAGAGAACACAGGGGGCGAGTCCCTGAAGCTTTCTTT	CASREHRGRVPEAFF
.	TRBV12-5	.	TRBJ2-2	TGTGCTAGTGGCCCCTTTTTATCTGCGGCGGGCACCGGGGAGCTGTTTTTT	CASGPFLSAAGTGELFF
TRBD2	TRBV28	.	TRBJ2-1	TGTGCCAGCAGTTTTCAGCGGGGGGGCCTTAATGAGCAGTTCTTC	CASSFQRGGLNEQFF
TRBD1	TRBV5-4	.	TRBJ1-1	TGTGCCAGCAGCTGGGGACAGGCGAACACTGAAGCTTTCTTT	CASSWGQANTEAFF
TRBD1	TRBV19	.	TRBJ2-3	TGTGCCAGTACCGTAACAGGGGCAGATACGCAGTATTTT	CASTVTGADTQYF
TRBD2	TRBV9	.	TRBJ2-1	TGTGCCAGCAGCTCGCGACTAGCGGGGGCCAACAATGAGCAGTTCTTC	CASSSRLAGANNEQFF
.	TRBV18	once	TRBJ1-2	TGTGCCAGCTCACCAGACACCGCTAACTATGGCTACACCTTC	CASSPDTANYGYTF
TRBD1	TRBV15	.	TRBJ1-6	TGTGCCACCAGAGAGACAGGGGGGAAACAATCACCCCTCCACTTT	CATRETGGKQSPLHF
TRBD1	TRBV6-6	.	TRBJ2-1	TGTGCCAGCAAGACAGGGGATGAGCAGTTCTTC	CASKTGDEQFF
.	TRBV5-1	.	TRBJ2-7	TGCGCCAGCAGCGGGGGGTTGACCTACGAGCAGTACTTC	CASSGGLTYEQYF
.	TRBV5-1	.	TRBJ2-5	TGCGCCAGCAGCCAAGAGCTGGAGACCCAGTACTTC	CASSQELETQYF
TRBD1	TRBV19	.	TRBJ2-7	TGTGCCAGCACCCACCGAGGGGACAGGCAATACGAGCAGTACTTC	CASTHRGDRQYEQYF
TRBD1	TRBV27	.	TRBJ2-5	TGTGCCAGCAGTTTATTTGTGGCGGGGACAGGACAAGAGACCCAGTACTTC	CASSLFVAGTGQETQYF
.	TRBV7-2	few	TRBJ2-5	TGTGCCAGCAGCTTAGTCGCTCGGGAGACCCAGTACTTC	CASSLVARETQYF
.	TRBV4-2	.	TRBJ2-7	TGTGCCAGCAGCCAAGTGGGCCCTTCCTACGAGCAGTACTTC	CASSQVGPSYEQYF
TRBD2	TRBV5-6	.	TRBJ2-3	TGTGCCAGCAGCTTGGGGCTAGCGGACGATACGCAGTATTTT	CASSLGLADDTQYF
TRBD2	TRBV11-2	.	TRBJ2-1	TGTGCCAGCAGCTTCTGGACTAGTCCTCAGTCCAATGAGCAGTTCTTC	CASSFWTSPQSNEQFF
.	TRBV15	few	TRBJ1-2	TGTGCCACCAGCAGGGGATCGGCTAACTATGGCTACACCTTC	CATSRGSANYGYTF
TRBD2	TRBV10-3	.	TRBJ2-3	TGTGCCATCAGTGAAACGTCCGGGACTAGCGGGGCGGGCGGTACAGATACGCAGTATTTT	CAISETSGTSGAGGTDTQYF
TRBD2	TRBV9	.	TRBJ2-3	TGTGCCAGCAGCGTAGTCGGCGGGGGGACAGATACGCAGTATTTT	CASSVVGGGTDTQYF
TRBD2	TRBV27	.	TRBJ2-5	TGTGCCAGCAGTCATAGCGGGGGGGCACAAGAGACCCAGTACTTC	CASSHSGGAQETQYF